This TCR beta chain was identified during a study of control samples from healthy donors and cancer patients. The V gene end was trimmed by 4 bases and the J gene end by 7 bases; junction bases not matched to a gene: 8. The CDR3 spans 15 residues. Per germline, CDR1 MNHEY and CDR2 SVGEGT. Here immunoSEQ multiplex PCR was the method, and the copy in TCRdb shows in-frame clones only, minus some. Of more than 85,000 clones in the sample, 75% to 90% were seen once. The chain combines TRBV6-2 or TRBV6-3 with TRBJ2-7; 12 nucleotides align to TRBD2. This TCR came from a woman aged 50 to 60 in good health. The specimen was blood. The DNA for the CDR3 is TGTGCCAGCAGTTCCGACGGACTAGCGGGGACAGAGCAGTACGTC. It codes for CASSSDGLAGTEQYV.